The 21 T cell receptor beta chains in this list originate from one sample, sequenced in a study of monozygotic twins with inflammatory bowel disease. After re-calling the 5' RACE reads, TCRdb lists one entry per CDR3 protein, DNA absent. The sample has approximately 390,000 distinct CDR3 sequences. What was sequenced was blood. The receptor set was obtained from a human donor with ulcerative colitis or Crohn's disease, or a healthy co-twin of an affected twin (not recorded which).

V is TRBV7-9 and J is TRBJ1-1; TCRdb lists TRBD1, though no DNA is available to test this call. Germline V CDR1 and CDR2: SEHNR, FQNEAQ (reference sequence). The CDR3 covers 14 residues. CDR3 sequence: CASSNRDSVTEAFF.

The chain joins TRBV7-2 to TRBJ1-4; TCRdb designates TRBD1, a call that cannot be tested without DNA. Germline values: CDR1 SGHTA, CDR2 FQGNSA. There are 14 residues in the CDR3. This CDR3 reads CASSPTGAREKLFF.

The V and J genes are TRBV30 and TRBJ2-7; TCRdb designates TRBD1, a call that cannot be tested without DNA. CDR1 and CDR2 (germline): GTSNPN, SVGIG (reference sequence). The length of the CDR3 is 14 residues. The CDR3 loop is CAWGVAGATYEQYF.

This chain uses TRBV5-1 with TRBJ2-5; as DNA is missing, the TRBD1 call by TCRdb cannot be tested. Germline V CDR1 and CDR2: SGHRS, YFSETQ. CDR3 size: 13 residues. CDR3 amino acids: CATGQGARETQYF.

V is TRBV10-3 and J is TRBJ1-5; TCRdb designates TRBD1, a call that cannot be tested without DNA. Germline-derived CDR1 and CDR2 are ENHRY and SYGVKD. The CDR3 spans 15 residues. CDR3 amino acids: CAIRADRDSNQPQHF.

The chain joins TRBV28 to TRBJ1-3. Germline V gives CDR1 MDHEN, CDR2 SYDVKM. This CDR3 spans 13 amino acids. CDR3 protein: CASRQSTGNTIYF.

The chain links TRBV3-1 to TRBJ2-1; TCRdb returns TRBD1, unconfirmable since there is no DNA. Germline V lookup: CDR1 LGHDT, CDR2 YNNKEL (reference sequence). This CDR3 contains 14 residues. The CDR3 loop is CASSQENVGGEQFF.

The chain employs TRBV29-1 and TRBJ1-1. The CDR3 contains 13 residues. Per the germline V gene, CDR1 is SQVTM and CDR2 is ANQGSEA. CDR3 protein: CSVERRMNTEAFF.

J is TRBJ1-2 and V is TRBV18. CDR3 size: 15 residues. Germline V gene lookup returns CDR1 KGHSH and CDR2 LQKENI. The CDR3 loop reads CASSPRHLANYGYTF. Using reference TRBV18 and TRBJ1-2 for the parts outside the CDR3, the full variable domain is NAGVMQNPRHLVRRRGQEARLRCSPMKGHSHVYWYRQLPEEGLKFMVYLQKENIIDESGMPKERFSAEFPKEGPSILRIQQVVRGDSAAYFCASSPRHLANYGYTFGSGTRLTVV.

The chain uses TRBV7-9 and TRBJ1-2; with no DNA, the TCRdb D assignment of TRBD1 cannot be verified. The CDR3 covers 16 residues. Germline values: CDR1 SEHNR, CDR2 FQNEAQ (reference sequence). The CDR3 is CASSPLGPARDYGYTF.

The genes are TRBV5-1 and TRBJ2-5. Germline values: CDR1 SGHRS, CDR2 YFSETQ. The CDR3 length is 14 residues. CDR3 amino acids: CASSFVSGQEAQYF.

V is TRBV5-1 and J is TRBJ2-1; TCRdb picks TRBD2, but there is no DNA to check that call. CDR1 and CDR2 (germline): SGHRS, YFSETQ. The CDR3 totals 15 residues. The CDR3 sequence: CASSLEGGGYNEQFF.

CDR3 loop: CSAKDGGNTEAFF. V is TRBV20-1 and J is TRBJ1-1. This CDR3 region has 13 residues. CDR1 is DFQATT, CDR2 SNEGSKA, per germline (reference sequence).

The gene calls are TRBV2 and TRBJ1-5; TCRdb indicates TRBD1, and absent DNA this call remains unverified. The CDR3 runs 14 residues. The V gene's germline CDR1 is SNHLY and CDR2 FYNNEI. CDR3 protein: CASSVTGGIQPQHF. The full variable domain, in which reference TRBV2 and TRBJ1-5 provide the parts outside the CDR3, is EPEVTQTPSHQVTQMGQEVILRCVPISNHLYFYWYRQILGQKVEFLVSFYNNEISEKSEIFDDQFSVERPDGSNFTLKIRSTKLEDSAMYFCASSVTGGIQPQHFGDGTRLSIL.

This sequence joins TRBV20-1 and TRBJ2-2; without DNA, the TCRdb call of TRBD1 cannot be checked. The CDR3 is 13 amino acids. Germline values: CDR1 DFQATT, CDR2 SNEGSKA (reference sequence). The CDR3 protein is CRIRPRAGGELFF.

CDR3 sequence: CATSRGDRKQETQYF. The J gene is TRBJ2-5, the V gene TRBV15; the D gene TCRdb calls, TRBD1, cannot be checked with no DNA. Germline CDR1 and CDR2: LNHNV and YYDKDF (reference sequence). The CDR3 covers 15 residues.

This sequence joins TRBV6-1 and TRBJ2-2; the D gene TCRdb calls, TRBD1, cannot be checked with no DNA. The CDR3 extends over 13 amino acids. The germline V gene has CDR1 MNHNS and CDR2 SASEGT. The CDR3 protein is CASGETGKGELFF.

The chain is built from TRBV2 and TRBJ1-2; lacking DNA, the TRBD1 call made by TCRdb goes unchecked. CDR1 is SNHLY and CDR2 is FYNNEI in the germline V gene. The CDR3 extends over 14 amino acids. CDR3 protein: CASSEGTGAYGYTF. The variable domain in full, with the rest retrieved from reference TRBV2 and TRBJ1-2, is EPEVTQTPSHQVTQMGQEVILRCVPISNHLYFYWYRQILGQKVEFLVSFYNNEISEKSEIFDDQFSVERPDGSNFTLKIRSTKLEDSAMYFCASSEGTGAYGYTFGSGTRLTVV.

The genes are TRBV20-1 and TRBJ1-2. The V gene's germline CDR1 is DFQATT and CDR2 SNEGSKA (reference sequence). The CDR3 spans 16 residues. The CDR3 region is CSARVGDDGVFYGYTF.

The chain uses TRBV10-3 and TRBJ2-2; TCRdb selects TRBD1, and the lack of DNA leaves this call unchecked. CDR1 is ENHRY, CDR2 SYGVKD, per germline. This CDR3 has 15 residues. The CDR3 region is CAISGQGANTGELFF.

This chain links TRBV19 with TRBJ1-5; TCRdb's assignment of TRBD1 cannot be checked, as there is no DNA. In germline, CDR1 is LNHDA, CDR2 SQIVND (reference sequence). The CDR3 loop spans 14 amino acids. The chain's CDR3 is CASSMRGRNQPQHF.